These 12 T cell receptor beta chains were all obtained from the same sample, sequenced in a study of cytomegalovirus exposure and HLA in healthy donors. The PCR used 60 Vbeta and 13 Jbeta primers. Clones were sequenced by immunoSEQ multiplex PCR, and TCRdb holds only the in-frame ones, with some missing. The repertoire holds more than 95,000 clones, with roughly 79% as singletons. Input material: PBMCs. The receptors shown here come from a young woman in good health and CMV-seronegative.

The CDR3 reads CASRLGQGINTIYF. The DNA of the CDR3 is TGTGCCAGCAGGCTTGGACAGGGAATAAACACCATATATTTT. The V gene is TRBV4-2, the J gene TRBJ1-3; 8 positions match TRBD1. CDR3 length: 14 residues. From germline, CDR1 is LGHNA and CDR2 YNFKEQ. The junction had 7 bases not matched to a gene; V was cut back by 6 bases and J by 6 bases.

The genes are TRBV4-1 and TRBJ2-7; 9 nucleotides line up with TRBD1. This CDR3 contains 15 residues. The germline V gene has CDR1 MGHRA and CDR2 YSYEKL. After removal of 1 base from V and 4 bases from J, the junction contained 5 bases not matched to a gene. CDR3 in amino acids: CASSQAWDRVYEQYF. CDR3 nucleotide sequence: TGCGCCAGCAGCCAAGCGTGGGACAGGGTATACGAGCAGTACTTC.

The chain carries TRBV6-1 and TRBJ1-1, with D unresolved. Germline V gene data show CDR1 as MNHNS and CDR2 as SASEGT. The V and J ends lost 3 bases and 1 base respectively, with 9 bases between them. This CDR3 region has 14 residues. The chain's CDR3 is CASSDSGRNTEAFF. CDR3 DNA sequence: TGTGCCAGCAGTGATTCGGGGAGGAACACTGAAGCTTTCTTT.

The gene calls are TRBV6-5 and TRBJ1-5, with 8 nucleotides matching TRBD1. Germline lookup yields CDR1 MNHEY and CDR2 SVGAGI. This CDR3 is 15 amino acids long. V lost 6 bases and J lost 1; bases outside the gene matches: 5. In nucleotides, the CDR3 is TGTGCCAGCAGCCCAACAGGGGGGAGCAATCAGCCCCAGCATTTT. Its protein product is CASSPTGGSNQPQHF.

The DNA for the CDR3 is TGTGCCAGCAGTTTTAGGGAGGGAACCCCCTACGAGCAGTACTTC. Translation: CASSFREGTPYEQYF. V and J are TRBV27 and TRBJ2-7, with 7 bases lining up with TRBD2. Germline assignment: CDR1 MNHEY and CDR2 SMNVEV (reference sequence). V shed 3 bases and J 2 bases; nucleotides not matched to a gene: 7. The CDR3 is made up of 15 amino acids.

The rearrangement joins TRBV6-5 to TRBJ1-1, with TRBD1 matching 9 bases. The junction had 5 bases not matched to a gene; V was cut back by 2 bases and J by 4 bases. The V gene's germline CDR1 is MNHEY and CDR2 SVGAGI. The CDR3 contains 15 residues. DNA of the CDR3: TGTGCCAGCAGTTACCGGTGGACAGGGGCCACTGAAGCTTTCTTT. Amino acids: CASSYRWTGATEAFF.

The chain employs TRBV10-3 and TRBJ2-5, with TRBD2 identical over 8 bases. This CDR3 is 14 amino acids long. The V and J ends lost 2 bases and 1 base, in that order; junction bases with no gene match: 0. The germline CDR1 and CDR2 sequences are ENHRY and SYGVKD. The chain's CDR3 is CAISESGGQETQYF. The CDR3 nucleotides read TGTGCCATCAGTGAGAGCGGGGGCCAAGAGACCCAGTACTTC.

The CDR3 DNA follows: TGCGCCAGCAGCCCGGGACAGGGGTTGGGTTATGGCTACACCTTC. Protein: CASSPGQGLGYGYTF. This chain joins TRBV5-1 and TRBJ1-2; 10 bases align to TRBD1. The CDR3 is made up of 15 amino acids. CDR1 is SGHRS, CDR2 YFSETQ, per germline. After removal of 4 bases from V and 5 bases from J, the junction contained 8 bases not matched to a gene.

This clone came up a few times. This CDR3 is also generated by other DNA sequences in the sample. The chain combines TRBV27 with TRBJ1-5; D is unclear. CDR3 length: 14 amino acids. The germline gives CDR1 MNHEY, CDR2 SMNVEV (reference sequence). V shed 0 bases and J shed 0 bases, with 3 bases lying between them. The CDR3 sequence: CASSLSYSNQPQHF. CDR3 bases: TGTGCCAGCAGTTTATCTTATAGCAATCAGCCCCAGCATTTT.

The chain recombines TRBV5-1 with TRBJ2-2; 8 bases fit TRBD1. CDR3 length: 15 amino acids. Germline trimming cut 4 bases from V and 2 bases from J; bases unmatched to any gene: 4. The germline CDR1 and CDR2 sequences are SGHRS and YFSETQ. The CDR3 bases are TGCGCCAGCAGCATACAGGGGGTAAACACCGGGGAGCTGTTTTTT. Translated, it gives CASSIQGVNTGELFF.

A few counts support this clone. The chain combines TRBV19 with TRBJ1-5; D is possibly TRBD1 (5 bases). CDR1 is LNHDA, CDR2 SQIVND, per germline (reference sequence). Trimming removed 6 bases at V and 5 bases at J, with 17 bases between. The CDR3 totals 15 residues. In nucleotides, the CDR3 is TGTGCCAGTAGAAGCGGGGCTCTACGGGATCAGCCCCAGCATTTT. This sequence encodes CASRSGALRDQPQHF.

This clone showed up just once. V gene TRBV5-4 combines with J gene TRBJ2-2, with D possibly being TRBD1 (6 bases). This CDR3 region has 15 residues. CDR1 is SGHNT and CDR2 is YYREEE in the germline V gene (reference sequence). Trimming shortened V by 4 bases and J by 5 bases, and 15 bases separated the two germline ends. As DNA, the CDR3 is TGTGCCAGCAGCCCACTTCAGGGGTTAACCGGGGAGCTGTTTTTT. Protein product: CASSPLQGLTGELFF.